This is a list of T cell receptor beta chains from one sample in a study of CD8+CD57+ T cells in acquired aplastic anemia. TCRdb used MiXCR to reprocess the reads, holding one entry per CDR3 protein. The repertoire consists of 100,000 to 150,000 distinct CDR3 sequences, with over 45% occurring once and the leading ten covering about 2.3%. The specimen was sorted CD4+, CD8+, or CD8+CD57+ T cells (not recorded which) from PBMCs. These receptors came from a human donor in good health, serving as a control. CDR3s include the opening cysteine and the closing phenylalanine or tryptophan. D genes are given only for firm matches. A clone size is listed for some rows: how often the clone was seen (once, few, many), or a class if it is expanded.

>TRBJ1-2|.|TRBV20-1|13|.
TGCAGTGCTCCACTGCAGGGGTCGAGTGGCTACGCCTTC
CSAPLQGSSGYAF
>TRBJ1-2|.|TRBV2|12|.
TGTGCCACCAGGACGAGAGCAAATGGCTACACCTTC
CATRTRANGYTF
>TRBJ2-7|.|TRBV11-2|16|.
TGTGCCAGCAGACGTTACGAAGGTCTGGGTGGCTACGAGCAGTACTTC
CASRRYEGLGGYEQYF
>TRBJ1-2|.|TRBV5-1|14|.
TGCGCCAGCAGCTTGGCTTTGGGGATCTATGGCTACACCTTC
CASSLALGIYGYTF
>TRBJ2-7|TRBD1|TRBV7-8|16|.
TGTGCCAGCAGCTTAGCGCCCCCGGGACAGTTCGACGAGCAGTACTTC
CASSLAPPGQFDEQYF
>TRBJ2-7|TRBD1|TRBV12-3/TRBV12-4|14|.
TGTGCCAGCAGCCGCGGACAGGGGGGAGACGAGCAGTACTTC
CASSRGQGGDEQYF
>TRBJ2-7|TRBD1|TRBV15|13|once
TGTGCCACCAGCCGGGACAGGGGGTCCGAGCAGTACTTC
CATSRDRGSEQYF
>TRBJ2-3|TRBD1|TRBV24-1|17|.
TGTGCCACCAGTGATTTAACTGAGGGGGCGCGTAGAGATACGCAGTATTTT
CATSDLTEGARRDTQYF
>TRBJ1-6|.|TRBV7-8|14|.
TGTGCCAGCAGTCAAGATACGGGGGACTCACCCCTCCACTTT
CASSQDTGDSPLHF
>TRBJ1-5|TRBD1|TRBV20-1|19|many
TGCAGTGCTAGGGCTGGGGGACAGTATGAAACATATGACAATCAGCCCCAGCATTTT
CSARAGGQYETYDNQPQHF
>TRBJ2-7|.|TRBV6-1|16|.
TGTGCCAGCAGTGAAGCGTTGGGTACAGGGACCGACGAGCAGTACTTC
CASSEALGTGTDEQYF
>TRBJ1-4|.|TRBV19|13|.
TGTGCCAGTAGTGGACTACTAGCGGAAAAACTGTTTTTT
CASSGLLAEKLFF
>TRBJ2-7|TRBD1|TRBV5-1|14|.
TGCGCCAGCAGCTACACAGGGGGCAGCTACAAGCAGTACTTT
CASSYTGGSYKQYF
>TRBJ1-2|.|TRBV7-9|13|.
TGTGCCAGCAGCTTAAGGGGGATGTGGGGCTACACCTTC
CASSLRGMWGYTF
>TRBJ1-2|.|TRBV19|13|.
TGTGCCAGTAGCCAAAGGACTGGGGATGGCTACACCTTC
CASSQRTGDGYTF
>TRBJ2-1|TRBD2|TRBV20-1|14|many
TGCAGTGCTAGTCGGAATAGCGGGGGACTTGAGCAGTTCTTC
CSASRNSGGLEQFF
>TRBJ2-7|TRBD2|TRBV9|15|.
TGTGCCAGCAGCGTCGGGACTAGCGACACCTACGAGCAGTACTTC
CASSVGTSDTYEQYF
>TRBJ1-2|TRBD1|TRBV2|16|.
TGTGCCAGCAGTAAGGGGGGGACAGGGAGTAAGAATGGCTACACCTTC
CASSKGGTGSKNGYTF
>TRBJ2-7|TRBD1|TRBV2|15|.
TGTGCCAGCAGTAACCGTGGACAGGGGATCTACGAGCAGTACTTC
CASSNRGQGIYEQYF
>TRBJ1-6|.|TRBV9|16|many
TGTGCCAGCAGCGTAGCGCCTTCAGCCAGAAGCTCACCCCTCCACTTT
CASSVAPSARSSPLHF
>TRBJ1-6|TRBD1|TRBV6-1|13|.
TGTGCCAGCGGGACAGGGCGCGGATCACCCCTCCACTTT
CASGTGRGSPLHF
>TRBJ2-7|.|TRBV20-1|13|many
TGCAGTGCTCCGTCACCCGGAGGGGGCGAGCAGTACTTC
CSAPSPGGGEQYF
>TRBJ1-2|TRBD1|TRBV19|12|.
TGTGCCAGTAGTTTCCGACAGGGCGGCTACACCTTC
CASSFRQGGYTF
>TRBJ1-3|.|TRBV29-1|13|once
TGCAGCGTTGAGGCACGCTCTGGAAACACCATATATTTT
CSVEARSGNTIYF
>TRBJ2-7|TRBD2|TRBV19|15|.
TGTGCCAGTAGTATATCTAGCGGGGACCTCTACGAGCAGTACTTC
CASSISSGDLYEQYF
>TRBJ2-1|TRBD2|TRBV4-1|18|many
TGCGCCAGCAGCCAAGAAATGACTAGCGGGGGTGGGTACAATGAGCAGTTCTTC
CASSQEMTSGGGYNEQFF
>TRBJ2-5|TRBD2|TRBV6-2/TRBV6-3|16|.
TGTGCCAGCAGTTACTCAACGGAGCGGGGGGGCCAAAACCAGTACTTC
CASSYSTERGGQNQYF
>TRBJ2-1|.|TRBV25-1|14|.
TGTGCTGCAGTTACTCCGAGCTCCTACAATGAGCAGTTCTTC
CAAVTPSSYNEQFF
>TRBJ1-2|.|TRBV20-1|14|.
TGCAGTGCTCCCCGGTCCTCCTGGGGCTATGGCTACACCTTC
CSAPRSSWGYGYTF
>TRBJ2-6|TRBD2|TRBV5-4|15|few
TGTGCCAGCAGCCGGGACTACTCTGGGGCCAACGTCCCGACTTTC
CASSRDYSGANVPTF
>TRBJ1-2|TRBD1|TRBV10-2|15|.
TGCGCCAGCAGTTCGGGGACAGGAAATAGCTATGGCTACACCTTC
CASSSGTGNSYGYTF
>TRBJ1-5|.|TRBV11-2|13|.
TGTGCCAGCAGCTTAGTTCTAAATCAGCCCCAGCATTTT
CASSLVLNQPQHF
>TRBJ2-5|TRBD2|TRBV18|15|many
TGTGCCAGCTCACCCTCAGCGGGGGGACAAGAGACCCAGTACTTC
CASSPSAGGQETQYF
>TRBJ1-2|.|TRBV29-1|17|.
TGCAGCGTTGAAGATCCGTTAAACCCGGGGGTCGGTTATGGCTACACCTTC
CSVEDPLNPGVGYGYTF
>TRBJ2-2|.|TRBV19|15|.
TGTGCCAGTAGTATAGGGGCTAGCAACACCGGGGAGCTGTTTTTT
CASSIGASNTGELFF
>TRBJ2-1|TRBD2|TRBV2|16|.
TGTGCCAGCAGCTATCGGACTAGCGGGGGCCCCCAAGAGCAGTTCTTC
CASSYRTSGGPQEQFF
>TRBJ2-3|TRBD2|TRBV3-1|17|few
TGTGCCAGCAGCCAAAATAGCGGGGGGGCCCTCACAGATACGCAGTATTTT
CASSQNSGGALTDTQYF
>TRBJ2-4|.|TRBV20-1|14|many
TGCAGTGCTAGAGAGTCGGGACACCTTCATATTCAGTACTTC
CSARESGHLHIQYF
>TRBJ2-7|.|TRBV7-2|15|many
TGTGCCAGCAGCTTACGCGGGGGACAGGTCTACGAGCAGTACTTC
CASSLRGGQVYEQYF
>TRBJ1-2|.|TRBV7-6|12|few
TGTGCCAGCAGCCCTAGCCCGGGTAGCTACACCTTC
CASSPSPGSYTF
>TRBJ2-1|.|TRBV29-1|11|few
TGCAGCGTTGCTCCCAGGGGCGATCAGTTCTTC
CSVAPRGDQFF
>TRBJ2-7|.|TRBV20-1|14|.
TGCAGTGCTAGGTCCGCGGGACGGACCTACGAGCAGTACTTC
CSARSAGRTYEQYF
>TRBJ1-6|.|TRBV11-2|16|many
TGTGCCAGCAGCTTATCCCCTGCAAGAACGAATTCACCCCTCCACTTT
CASSLSPARTNSPLHF
>TRBJ2-7|.|TRBV7-9|15|few
TGTGCCAGCAGCTTTCTACGGCTAGTGGCCTACGAGCAGTACTTC
CASSFLRLVAYEQYF
>TRBJ1-6|.|TRBV5-1|18|.
TGCGCCAGCAGCTCAGATACCCTAGGGCACTCCTATAATTCACCCCTCCACTTT
CASSSDTLGHSYNSPLHF
>TRBJ2-7|TRBD1|TRBV6-1|13|many
TGTGCCAGCAGTGACGAGACAGGGAGTCGGCAGTACTTC
CASSDETGSRQYF
>TRBJ2-7|TRBD1|TRBV6-4|14|few
TGTGCCACAAACGCGGGACAGGACACCTACGAGCAGTACTTC
CATNAGQDTYEQYF
>TRBJ1-2|.|TRBV7-9|10|.
TGTGCCAGCATGCAGACGGGGTACACCTTC
CASMQTGYTF
>TRBJ2-2|TRBD1|TRBV20-1|15|many
TGCAGTGCCCCCGACAGGGGTGGTGACACCGGGGAGCTGTTTTTT
CSAPDRGGDTGELFF
>TRBJ1-1|TRBD1|TRBV20-1|13|many
TGCAGTGCTAAGACAGGGGTGAACACTGAAGCTTTCTTT
CSAKTGVNTEAFF
>TRBJ2-5|TRBD2|TRBV7-8|16|.
TGTGCCAGCAGCGCTCGACCAGCGGGGGGACAAGAGACCCAGTACTTC
CASSARPAGGQETQYF